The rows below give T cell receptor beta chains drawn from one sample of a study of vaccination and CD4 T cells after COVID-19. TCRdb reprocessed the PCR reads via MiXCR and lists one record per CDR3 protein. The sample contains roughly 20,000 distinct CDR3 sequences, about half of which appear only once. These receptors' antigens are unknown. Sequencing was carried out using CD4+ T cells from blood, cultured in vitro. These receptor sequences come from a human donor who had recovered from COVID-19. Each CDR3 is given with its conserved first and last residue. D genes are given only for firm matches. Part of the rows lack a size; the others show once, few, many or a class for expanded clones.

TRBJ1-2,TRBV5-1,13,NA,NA,CASTSGPPMGYTF,TGCGCCAGCACCTCCGGGCCTCCTATGGGCTACACCTTC
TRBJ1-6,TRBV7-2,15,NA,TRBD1,CASSSGQEYNSPLHF,TGTGCCAGCAGCTCCGGACAGGAGTATAATTCACCCCTCCACTTT
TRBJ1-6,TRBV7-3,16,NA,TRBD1,CASSASGTGHNSPLHF,TGTGCCAGCAGCGCCTCCGGGACAGGGCATAATTCACCCCTCCACTTT
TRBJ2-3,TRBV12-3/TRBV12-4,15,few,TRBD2,CASRSREASTDTQYF,TGTGCCAGCAGGTCGCGGGAGGCTAGCACAGATACGCAGTATTTT
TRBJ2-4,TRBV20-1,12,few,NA,CSATPDITRQYF,TGCAGTGCTACCCCGGACATTACTAGGCAGTACTTC
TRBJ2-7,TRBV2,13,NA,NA,CASRTSGNYEQYF,TGTGCCAGCAGGACCAGCGGCAACTACGAGCAGTACTTC
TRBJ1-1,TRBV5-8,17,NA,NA,CASSPQLRTEVNTEAFF,TGTGCCAGCAGCCCGCAACTAAGGACCGAAGTTAACACTGAAGCTTTCTTT
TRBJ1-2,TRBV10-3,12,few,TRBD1,CAISAGQEGYTF,TGTGCCATCAGTGCGGGACAGGAAGGCTACACCTTC
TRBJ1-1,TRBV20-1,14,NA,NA,CSAPAGRIYTEAFF,TGCAGTGCTCCCGCCGGCCGGATTTACACTGAAGCTTTCTTT
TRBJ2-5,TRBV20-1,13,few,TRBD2,CSAIGGGPETQYF,TGCAGTGCCATAGGCGGGGGGCCAGAGACCCAGTACTTC
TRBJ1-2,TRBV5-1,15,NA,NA,CASSPLRGQNYGYTF,TGCGCCAGCAGCCCGCTGAGGGGCCAGAACTATGGCTACACCTTC
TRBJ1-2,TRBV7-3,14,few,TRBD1,CASNLYDRAYGYTF,TGTGCCAGCAACCTATACGACAGGGCCTATGGCTACACCTTC
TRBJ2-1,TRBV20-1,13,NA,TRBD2,CSAPSGRASEQFF,TGCAGTGCCCCGAGCGGGAGGGCGAGTGAGCAGTTCTTC
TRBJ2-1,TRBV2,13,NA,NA,CASSETGGYEQFF,TGTGCCAGCAGTGAAACTGGGGGCTATGAGCAGTTCTTC
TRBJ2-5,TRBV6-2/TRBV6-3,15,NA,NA,CASRSLSASEETQYF,TGTGCCAGCAGATCCCTAAGCGCCTCGGAAGAGACCCAGTACTTC
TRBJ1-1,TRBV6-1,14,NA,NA,CASREDSSRVEAFF,TGTGCCAGCAGGGAGGACAGTTCCAGGGTCGAAGCTTTCTTT
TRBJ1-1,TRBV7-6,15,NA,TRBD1,CASSLRTGGNTEAFF,TGTGCCAGCAGCCTTCGGACAGGGGGGAACACTGAAGCTTTCTTT
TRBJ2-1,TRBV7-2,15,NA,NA,CASSKDQTSYNEQFF,TGTGCCAGCAGTAAAGACCAAACCTCCTACAATGAGCAGTTCTTC
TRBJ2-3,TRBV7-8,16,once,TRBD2,CASSLAVRREIDTQYF,TGTGCCAGCAGCTTAGCAGTTCGGCGGGAGATAGATACGCAGTATTTT
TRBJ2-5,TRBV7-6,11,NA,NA,CASSLIETQYF,TGTGCCAGCAGCTTAATCGAGACCCAGTACTTC
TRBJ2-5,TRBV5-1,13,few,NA,CASSPLIGETQYF,TGCGCCAGCAGCCCCTTAATTGGAGAGACCCAGTACTTC
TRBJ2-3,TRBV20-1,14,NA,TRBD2,CSAQLAIVTDTQYF,TGCAGTGCTCAACTAGCGATCGTCACAGATACGCAGTATTTT
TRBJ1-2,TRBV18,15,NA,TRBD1,CASSPRSQGAHGYTF,TGTGCCAGCTCGCCCCGATCACAGGGGGCGCATGGCTACACCTTC
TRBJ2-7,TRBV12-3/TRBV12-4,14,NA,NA,CASSPLLSSYEQYF,TGTGCCAGCAGTCCCCTACTAAGCTCCTACGAGCAGTACTTC
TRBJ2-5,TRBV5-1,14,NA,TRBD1,CASSSGQIQETQYF,TGCGCCAGCAGCTCGGGACAGATCCAAGAGACCCAGTACTTC
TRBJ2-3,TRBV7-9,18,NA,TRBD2,CASSSRRASGGGTDTQYF,TGTGCCAGCAGCTCCCGGCGGGCTAGCGGGGGGGGCACAGATACGCAGTATTTT
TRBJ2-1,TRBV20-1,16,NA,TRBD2,CSARGGSSGGFDEQFF,TGCAGTGCTAGAGGGGGGTCTAGCGGGGGCTTCGATGAGCAGTTCTTC
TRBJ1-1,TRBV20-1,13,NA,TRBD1,CSAETGVGTEAFF,TGCAGTGCGGAGACAGGGGTAGGAACTGAAGCTTTCTTT
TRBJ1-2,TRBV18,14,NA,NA,CASSEGPTWDGYTF,TGTGCCAGCAGCGAGGGGCCCACGTGGGATGGCTACACCTTC
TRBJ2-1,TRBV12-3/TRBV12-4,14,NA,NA,CASRHRRLNNEQFF,TGTGCCAGCAGGCACCGGCGGCTCAACAATGAGCAGTTCTTC
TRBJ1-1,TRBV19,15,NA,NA,CASMRIRGGNTEAFF,TGTGCCAGTATGAGGATTCGGGGAGGGAACACTGAAGCTTTCTTT
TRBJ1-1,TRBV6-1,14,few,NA,CASSELGLNTEAFF,TGTGCCAGCAGTGAACTTGGCCTGAACACTGAAGCTTTCTTT
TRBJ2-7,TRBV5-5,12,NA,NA,CASSLVPYEQYF,TGTGCCAGCAGCTTGGTTCCCTACGAGCAGTACTTC
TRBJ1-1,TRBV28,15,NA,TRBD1,CASSLKQGAIPEAFF,TGTGCCAGCAGTCTAAAACAGGGGGCTATACCGGAAGCTTTCTTT
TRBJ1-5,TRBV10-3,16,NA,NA,CAISERGPGGNQPQHF,TGTGCCATCAGTGAGCGGGGACCGGGCGGCAATCAGCCCCAGCATTTT
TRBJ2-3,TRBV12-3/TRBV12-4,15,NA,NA,CASSSEQPNRDTQYF,TGTGCCAGCAGTTCCGAACAGCCTAACCGGGATACGCAGTATTTT
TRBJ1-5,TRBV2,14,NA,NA,CASSGEGGSQPQHF,TGTGCCAGCAGTGGGGAGGGGGGAAGTCAGCCCCAGCATTTT
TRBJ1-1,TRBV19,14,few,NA,CASTRGGINTEAFF,TGTGCCAGTACTAGGGGGGGCATAAACACTGAAGCTTTCTTT
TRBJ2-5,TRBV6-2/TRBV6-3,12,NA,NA,CAIRKGMETQYF,TGTGCCATCCGGAAAGGGATGGAGACCCAGTACTTC
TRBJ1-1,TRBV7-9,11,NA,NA,CASSSYTEAFF,TGTGCCAGCAGCTCCTACACTGAAGCTTTCTTT
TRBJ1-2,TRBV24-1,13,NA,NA,CATSDRSVYGYTF,TGTGCCACCAGTGATAGGTCGGTCTATGGCTACACCTTC
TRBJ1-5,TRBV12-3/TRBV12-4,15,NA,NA,CASRLSLGGYQPQHF,TGTGCCAGCAGACTTAGCCTCGGGGGATATCAGCCCCAGCATTTT
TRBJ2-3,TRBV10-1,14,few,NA,CASSKRAGTDTQYF,TGCGCCAGCAGTAAAAGAGCAGGGACAGATACGCAGTATTTT
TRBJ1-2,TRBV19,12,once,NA,CASKGQVYGYTF,TGTGCCAGTAAGGGCCAAGTCTATGGCTACACCTTC
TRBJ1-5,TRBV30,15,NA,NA,CAWSVLGGSNQPQHF,TGTGCCTGGAGTGTATTAGGGGGAAGCAATCAGCCCCAGCATTTT
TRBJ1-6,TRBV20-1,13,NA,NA,CSARGAVDSPLHF,TGCAGTGCTAGAGGGGCAGTTGATTCACCCCTCCACTTT
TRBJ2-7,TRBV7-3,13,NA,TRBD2,CASSFAGVDEQYF,TGTGCCAGCAGCTTCGCGGGAGTTGACGAGCAGTACTTC
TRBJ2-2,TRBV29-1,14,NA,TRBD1,CSAQTGFNTGELFF,TGCAGCGCCCAGACAGGGTTCAACACCGGGGAGCTGTTTTTT
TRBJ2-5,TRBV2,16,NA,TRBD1,CASSEYRTGAGETQYF,TGTGCCAGCAGTGAGTATAGGACAGGGGCCGGAGAGACCCAGTACTTC
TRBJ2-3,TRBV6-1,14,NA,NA,CASSGPHGVDTQYF,TGTGCCAGCAGTGGGCCCCACGGGGTGGATACGCAGTATTTT
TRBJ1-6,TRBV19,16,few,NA,CASSLVFQGVGSPLHF,TGTGCCAGTAGTCTGGTTTTCCAGGGTGTGGGATCACCCCTCCACTTT
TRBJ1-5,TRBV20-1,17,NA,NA,CSARPPAGVDSNQPQHF,TGCAGTGCTAGGCCCCCGGCAGGGGTCGATAGCAATCAGCCCCAGCATTTT
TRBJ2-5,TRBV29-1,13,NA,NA,CSVEDQLAETQYF,TGCAGCGTTGAAGATCAACTAGCAGAGACCCAGTACTTC
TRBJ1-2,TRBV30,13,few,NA,CAWSVGGHYGYTF,TGTGCCTGGAGTGTTGGGGGCCACTATGGCTACACCTTC